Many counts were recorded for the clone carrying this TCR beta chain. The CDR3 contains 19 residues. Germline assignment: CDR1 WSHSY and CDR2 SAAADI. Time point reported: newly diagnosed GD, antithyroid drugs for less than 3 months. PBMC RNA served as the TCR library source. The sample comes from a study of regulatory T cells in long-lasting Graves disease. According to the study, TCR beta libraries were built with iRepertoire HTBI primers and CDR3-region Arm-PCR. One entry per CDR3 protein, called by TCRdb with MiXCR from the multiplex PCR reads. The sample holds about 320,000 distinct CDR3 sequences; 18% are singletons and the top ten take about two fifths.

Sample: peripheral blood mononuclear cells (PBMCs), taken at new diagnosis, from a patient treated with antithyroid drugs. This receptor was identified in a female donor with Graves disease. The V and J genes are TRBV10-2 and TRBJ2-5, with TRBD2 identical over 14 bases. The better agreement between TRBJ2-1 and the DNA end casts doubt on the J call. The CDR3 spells CASSEGTSGRTGSRNEQFF. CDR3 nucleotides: TGCGCCAGCAGTGAGGGGACTAGCGGGAGAACAGGGAGTAGGAATGAGCAGTTCTTC.